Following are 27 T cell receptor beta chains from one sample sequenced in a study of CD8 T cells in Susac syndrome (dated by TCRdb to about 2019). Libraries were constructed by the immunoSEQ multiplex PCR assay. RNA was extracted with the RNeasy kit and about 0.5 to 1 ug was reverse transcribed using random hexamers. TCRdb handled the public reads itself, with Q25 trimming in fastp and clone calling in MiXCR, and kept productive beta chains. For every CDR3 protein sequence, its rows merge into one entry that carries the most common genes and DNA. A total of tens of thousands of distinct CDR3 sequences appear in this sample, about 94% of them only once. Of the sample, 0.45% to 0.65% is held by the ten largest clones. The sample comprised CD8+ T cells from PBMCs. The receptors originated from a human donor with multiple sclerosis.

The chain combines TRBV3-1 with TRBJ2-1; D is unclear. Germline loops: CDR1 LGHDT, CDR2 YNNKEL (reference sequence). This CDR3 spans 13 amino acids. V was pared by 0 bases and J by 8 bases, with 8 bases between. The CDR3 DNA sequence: TGTGCCAGCAGCCAAGATCGACGGGATGAGCAGTTCTTC. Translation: CASSQDRRDEQFF.

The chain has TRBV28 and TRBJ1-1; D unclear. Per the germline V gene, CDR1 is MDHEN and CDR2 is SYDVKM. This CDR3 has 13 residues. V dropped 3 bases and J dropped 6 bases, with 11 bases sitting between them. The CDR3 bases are TGTGCCAGCAGTTTTATCACAAGGCCTGAAGCTTTCTTT. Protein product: CASSFITRPEAFF.

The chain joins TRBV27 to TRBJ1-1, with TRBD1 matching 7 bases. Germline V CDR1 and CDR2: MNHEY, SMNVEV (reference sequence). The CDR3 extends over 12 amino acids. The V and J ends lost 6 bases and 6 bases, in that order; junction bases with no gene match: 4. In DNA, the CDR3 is TGTGCCAGCAGCTATACAGGGGCTGAAGCTTTCTTT. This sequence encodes CASSYTGAEAFF.

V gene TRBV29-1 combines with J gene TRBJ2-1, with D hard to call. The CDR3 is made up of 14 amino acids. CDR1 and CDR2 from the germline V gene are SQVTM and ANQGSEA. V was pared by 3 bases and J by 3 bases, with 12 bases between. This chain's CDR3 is CSVEGTGRYNEQFF. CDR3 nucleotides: TGCAGCGTTGAGGGAACCGGGCGCTACAATGAGCAGTTCTTC.

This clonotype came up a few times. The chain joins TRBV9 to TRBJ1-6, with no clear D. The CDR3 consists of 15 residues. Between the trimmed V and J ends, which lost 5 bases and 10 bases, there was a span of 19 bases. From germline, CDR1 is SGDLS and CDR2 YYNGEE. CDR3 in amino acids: CASRYTPVTGSPLHF. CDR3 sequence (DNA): TGTGCCAGCAGGTATACCCCTGTAACCGGATCACCCCTCCACTTT.

The CDR3 reads CASSGPTRGPEQFF. The CDR3 DNA reads TGTGCCAGCAGTGGGCCAACGAGAGGGCCGGAGCAGTTCTTC. The rearrangement joins TRBV12-3 or TRBV12-4 to TRBJ2-1; D is possibly TRBD2 (5 bases). Trimming removed 5 bases at V and 10 bases at J, with 18 bases between. CDR3 size: 14 residues.

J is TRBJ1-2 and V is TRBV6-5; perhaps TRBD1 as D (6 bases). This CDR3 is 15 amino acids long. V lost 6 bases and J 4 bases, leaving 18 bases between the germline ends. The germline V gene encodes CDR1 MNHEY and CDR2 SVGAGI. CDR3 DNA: TGTGCCAGCAGACCCCATCAGGGGCATGGCTATGGCTACACCTTC. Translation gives CASRPHQGHGYGYTF.

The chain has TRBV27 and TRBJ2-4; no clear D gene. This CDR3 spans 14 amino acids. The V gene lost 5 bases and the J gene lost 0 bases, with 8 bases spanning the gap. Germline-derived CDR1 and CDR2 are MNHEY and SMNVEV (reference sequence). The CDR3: CASSPRLAKNIQYF. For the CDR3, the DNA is TGTGCCAGCAGTCCCCGACTAGCCAAAAACATTCAGTACTTC.

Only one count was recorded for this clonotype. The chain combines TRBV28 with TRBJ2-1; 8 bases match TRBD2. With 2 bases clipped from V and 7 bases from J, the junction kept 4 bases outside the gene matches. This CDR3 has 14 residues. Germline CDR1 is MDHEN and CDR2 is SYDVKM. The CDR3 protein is CASSLELAENEQFF. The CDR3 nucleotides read TGTGCCAGCAGTTTAGAACTAGCGGAAAATGAGCAGTTCTTC.

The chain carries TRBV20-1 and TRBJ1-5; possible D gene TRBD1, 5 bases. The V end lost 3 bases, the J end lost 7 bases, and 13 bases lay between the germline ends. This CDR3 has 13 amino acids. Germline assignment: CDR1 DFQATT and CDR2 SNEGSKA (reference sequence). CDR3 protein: CSASGTYGQPQHF. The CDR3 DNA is TGCAGTGCTAGCGGGACTTACGGACAGCCCCAGCATTTT.

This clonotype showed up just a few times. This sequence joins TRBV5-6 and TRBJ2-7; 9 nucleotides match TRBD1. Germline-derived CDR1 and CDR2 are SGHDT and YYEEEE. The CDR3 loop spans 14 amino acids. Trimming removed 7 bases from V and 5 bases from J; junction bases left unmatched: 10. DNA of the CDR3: TGTGCCAGCTTGAACCTGGACAGGGGACACGAGCAGTACTTC. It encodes CASLNLDRGHEQYF.

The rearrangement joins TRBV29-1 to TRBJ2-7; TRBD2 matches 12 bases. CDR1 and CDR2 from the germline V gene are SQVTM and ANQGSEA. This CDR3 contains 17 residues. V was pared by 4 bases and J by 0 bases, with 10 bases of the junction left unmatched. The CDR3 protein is CSVGGPSTSGSSYEQYF. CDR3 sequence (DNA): TGCAGCGTTGGAGGCCCCTCGACTAGCGGGAGCTCCTACGAGCAGTACTTC.

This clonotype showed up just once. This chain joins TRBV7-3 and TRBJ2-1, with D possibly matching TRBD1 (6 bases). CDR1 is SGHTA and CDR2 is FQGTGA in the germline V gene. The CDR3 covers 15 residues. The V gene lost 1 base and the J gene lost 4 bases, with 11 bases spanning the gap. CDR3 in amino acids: CASSLRAGEYNEQFF. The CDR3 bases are TGTGCCAGCAGCTTAAGGGCAGGGGAATACAATGAGCAGTTCTTC.

CDR3 region: CASSDPLEVSNQPQHF. The CDR3 DNA follows: TGTGCCAGCAGTGACCCCTTAGAAGTTAGCAATCAGCCCCAGCATTTT. J is TRBJ1-5 and V is TRBV28, with D hard to call. The length of the CDR3 is 16 residues. V was pared by 5 bases and J by 0 bases, with 14 bases between. CDR1 MDHEN and CDR2 SYDVKM come from the germline V gene.

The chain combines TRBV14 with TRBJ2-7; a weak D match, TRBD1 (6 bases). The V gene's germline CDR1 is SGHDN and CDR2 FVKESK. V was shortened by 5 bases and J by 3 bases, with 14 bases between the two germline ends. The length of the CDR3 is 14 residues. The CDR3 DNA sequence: TGTGCCAGCAGCGACGTGCCAGGGGACTACGAGCAGTACTTC. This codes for CASSDVPGDYEQYF.

As DNA, the CDR3 is TGTGCCAGCAGTTTATTGAGCAGGGGGGATCAGCCCCAGCATTTT. Its protein is CASSLLSRGDQPQHF. The gene calls are TRBV28 and TRBJ1-5, with TRBD1 matching over 7 bases. V shed 1 base and J 5 bases; nucleotides not matched to a gene: 5. Germline assignment: CDR1 MDHEN and CDR2 SYDVKM. The CDR3 runs to 15 residues.

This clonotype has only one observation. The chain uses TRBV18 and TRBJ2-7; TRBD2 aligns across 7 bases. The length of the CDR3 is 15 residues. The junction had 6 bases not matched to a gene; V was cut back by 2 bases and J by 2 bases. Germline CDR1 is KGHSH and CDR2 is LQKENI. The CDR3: CASSPWWSGAYEQYF. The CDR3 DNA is TGTGCCAGCTCACCATGGTGGAGCGGGGCCTACGAGCAGTACTTC.

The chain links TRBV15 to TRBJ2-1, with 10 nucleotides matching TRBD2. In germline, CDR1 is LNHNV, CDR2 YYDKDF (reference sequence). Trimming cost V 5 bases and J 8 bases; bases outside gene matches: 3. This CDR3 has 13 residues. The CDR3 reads CATSGGLADEQFF. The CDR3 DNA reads TGTGCCACCAGCGGAGGACTAGCGGATGAGCAGTTCTTC.

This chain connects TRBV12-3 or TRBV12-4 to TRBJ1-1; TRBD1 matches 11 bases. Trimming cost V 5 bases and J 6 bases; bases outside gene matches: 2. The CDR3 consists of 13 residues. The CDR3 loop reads CASSQGQGAEAFF. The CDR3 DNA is TGTGCCAGCAGTCAGGGACAGGGGGCTGAAGCTTTCTTT.

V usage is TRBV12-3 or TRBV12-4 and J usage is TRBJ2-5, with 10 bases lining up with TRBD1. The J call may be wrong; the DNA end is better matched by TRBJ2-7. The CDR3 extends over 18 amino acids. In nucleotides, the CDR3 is TGTGCCAGCAGTCCGTTCCCCCCGGGACAGGGGCCACTCTACGAGCAGTACTTC. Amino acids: CASSPFPPGQGPLYEQYF.

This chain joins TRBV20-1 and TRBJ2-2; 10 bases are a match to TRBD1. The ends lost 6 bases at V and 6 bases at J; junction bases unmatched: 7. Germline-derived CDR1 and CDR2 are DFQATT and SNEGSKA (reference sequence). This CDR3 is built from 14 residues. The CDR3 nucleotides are TGCAGTGCCAAAGGGACAGGGGAGGCCGGGGAGCTGTTTTTT. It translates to CSAKGTGEAGELFF.

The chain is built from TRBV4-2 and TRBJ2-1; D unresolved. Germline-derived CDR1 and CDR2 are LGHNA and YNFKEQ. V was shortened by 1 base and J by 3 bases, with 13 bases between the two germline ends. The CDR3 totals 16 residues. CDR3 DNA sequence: TGTGCCAGCAGCCAAGTTCAGAGCGTAGACTACAATGAGCAGTTCTTC. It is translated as CASSQVQSVDYNEQFF.

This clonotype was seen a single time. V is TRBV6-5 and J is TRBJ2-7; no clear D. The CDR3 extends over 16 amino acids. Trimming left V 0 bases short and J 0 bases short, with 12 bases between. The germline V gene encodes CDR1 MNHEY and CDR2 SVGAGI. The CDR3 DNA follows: TGTGCCAGCAGTTACTCCCAAGCTTCCTTCTCCTACGAGCAGTACTTC. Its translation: CASSYSQASFSYEQYF.

CDR3 coding DNA: TGTGCCAGCAGCTTAGCTTCCAGGGACGAGACCCAGTACTTC. It specifies CASSLASRDETQYF. This sequence joins TRBV7-9 and TRBJ2-5; the D call may be TRBD1 or TRBD2 (5 bases each). Germline CDR1 SEHNR, CDR2 FQNEAQ (reference sequence). V was cut by 0 bases and J by 5 bases, with 10 bases left in between. The CDR3 is 14 amino acids.

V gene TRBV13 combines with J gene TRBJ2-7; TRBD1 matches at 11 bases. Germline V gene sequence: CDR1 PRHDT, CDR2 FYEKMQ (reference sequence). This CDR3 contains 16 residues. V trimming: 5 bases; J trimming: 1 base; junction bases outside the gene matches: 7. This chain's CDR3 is CASSLLGQGDSYEQYF. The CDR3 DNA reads TGTGCCAGCAGCCTCTTGGGACAGGGGGATTCCTACGAGCAGTACTTC.

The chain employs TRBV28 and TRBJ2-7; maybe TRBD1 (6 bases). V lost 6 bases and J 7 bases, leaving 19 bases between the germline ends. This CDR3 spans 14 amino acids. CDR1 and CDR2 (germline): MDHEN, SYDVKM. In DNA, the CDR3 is TGTGCCAGCAGCCTAACAGGGACCCAGGGGGAGCAGTACTTC. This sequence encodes CASSLTGTQGEQYF.

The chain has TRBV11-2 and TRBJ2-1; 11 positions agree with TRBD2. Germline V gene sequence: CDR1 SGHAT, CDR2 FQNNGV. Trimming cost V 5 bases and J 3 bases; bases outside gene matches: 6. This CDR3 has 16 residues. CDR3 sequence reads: CASSQGTSGYYNEQFF. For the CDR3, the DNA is TGTGCCAGCAGCCAAGGGACTAGCGGATACTACAATGAGCAGTTCTTC.